Detailed here is one T cell receptor beta chain. The antigen remains unidentified. These data belong to a study of cytomegalovirus exposure and HLA in healthy donors. Study observations and caveats: An apparent linkage of common viral pathogens to several of the most significant clusters emerged in a later analysis. Differences between HLA loci emerged in a later analysis of TCR association rates, with DRB1 most and HLA-C fewest. Later examination showed HLA-associated TCR beta chains had greater clonal expansion than equally common others.

Germline assignment: CDR1 SGHRS and CDR2 YFSETQ. The V gene lost 3 bases and the J gene lost 4 bases, with 13 bases spanning the gap. CDR3 length equals 14 residues. The PCR used 60 Vbeta and 13 Jbeta primers. The data were produced by immunoSEQ multiplex PCR, yet TCRdb's version contains in-frame clones alone and is incomplete. The sample includes approximately 190,000 clones, approximately 82% of them seen just once. Input material: PBMCs. The rearrangement joins TRBV5-1 to TRBJ1-1; unclear D gene. This TCR came from a man in his forties or fifties in good health and CMV-seropositive. CDR3 nucleotide sequence: TGCGCCAGCAGCTCGACCCGAGGCGGCACTGAAGCTTTCTTT. It encodes CASSSTRGGTEAFF.